Below are 13 T cell receptor beta chains sequenced from a single sample in a study of graft-versus-host responses after intestinal transplantation. Antigens of these TCRs are unknown. TCRdb keeps only in-frame clones here, not all; method: immunoSEQ multiplex PCR. The data show some 110,000 clones, with around 92% seen just once and around 1% held by the top ten. The sequenced sample was unstimulated CD8+ T cells sorted from spleen or lymph node cells, obtained before transplant. Every receptor here comes from a human donor who was the organ donor for an intestinal transplant.

V usage is TRBV6-1 and J usage is TRBJ1-5; 7 nucleotides match TRBD1. V trimming: 5 bases; J trimming: 2 bases; junction bases outside the gene matches: 3. The germline CDR1 and CDR2 sequences are MNHNS and SASEGT. This CDR3 is 14 amino acids long. CDR3 in DNA: TGTGCCAGCAGTTTCGGACAGGGCAATCAGCCCCAGCATTTT. Its protein product is CASSFGQGNQPQHF.

The chain links TRBV6-5 to TRBJ1-1; no firm D call. Germline values: CDR1 MNHEY, CDR2 SVGAGI. V was shortened by 4 bases and J by 0 bases, with 9 bases between the two germline ends. The length of the CDR3 is 14 residues. The CDR3 loop reads CASSSRGMNTEAFF. DNA of the CDR3: TGTGCCAGCAGTTCCCGGGGAATGAACACTGAAGCTTTCTTT.

This sequence joins TRBV15 and TRBJ1-3, with a possible D match to TRBD1 (5 bases). CDR1 LNHNV and CDR2 YYDKDF come from the germline V gene (reference sequence). The CDR3 covers 17 residues. Trimming took 5 bases from V and 2 from J, leaving 19 bases between them. The CDR3 coding sequence is TGTGCCACCAGCCGCAGACTACTACAGGCACCTGGAAACACCATATATTTT. This encodes CATSRRLLQAPGNTIYF.

This chain links TRBV19 with TRBJ1-2, with D unresolved. V gave up 7 bases and J gave up 0 bases, with 12 bases separating them. The CDR3 runs 14 residues. Germline lookup yields CDR1 LNHDA and CDR2 SQIVND (reference sequence). The CDR3 spells CASTPGIANYGYTF. The CDR3 nucleotides read TGTGCCAGTACCCCGGGCATTGCTAACTATGGCTACACCTTC.

The J gene is TRBJ2-7, the V gene TRBV9, with unresolved D. The CDR3 is 14 amino acids. Germline CDR1 SGDLS, CDR2 YYNGEE. V shed 4 bases and J shed 2 bases, with 13 bases lying between them. CDR3 DNA: TGTGCCAGCAGCCCCAGCACGTATCCCTACGAGCAGTACTTC. Protein product: CASSPSTYPYEQYF.

The chain has TRBV28 and TRBJ2-3; TRBD2 is a possible D gene (6 bases). Trimming took 1 base from V and 4 from J, leaving 12 bases between them. Per the germline V gene, CDR1 is MDHEN and CDR2 is SYDVKM. The CDR3 runs to 15 residues. CDR3 DNA: TGTGCCAGCAGTTTATTCGGGAGTGGTTCAGATACGCAGTATTTT. Translating it yields CASSLFGSGSDTQYF.

This clone was recorded once. V is TRBV2 and J is TRBJ2-6, with D tentatively TRBD1 or TRBD2 (5 bases each). Germline lookup yields CDR1 SNHLY and CDR2 FYNNEI. The CDR3 contains 15 residues. V was pared by 6 bases and J by 4 bases, with 13 bases between. The CDR3 protein is CASSMGDSGANVLTF. The CDR3 region has the DNA TGTGCCAGCAGCATGGGGGATTCAGGGGCCAACGTCCTGACTTTC.

The chain carries TRBV30 and TRBJ2-1, with 9 bases identical to TRBD1. Germline loops: CDR1 GTSNPN, CDR2 SVGIG (reference sequence). CDR3 size: 18 residues. V was pared by 0 bases and J by 2 bases, with 11 bases of the junction left unmatched. CDR3 sequence reads: CAWSVRILGTGPYNEQFF. The CDR3 region has the DNA TGTGCCTGGAGTGTACGAATTCTAGGGACAGGGCCCTACAATGAGCAGTTCTTC.

The chain is built from TRBV28 and TRBJ2-7; D is unclear. Germline V gene sequence: CDR1 MDHEN, CDR2 SYDVKM. This CDR3 comprises 11 residues. Trimming cost V 5 bases and J 2 bases, with 4 bases left between them. The CDR3 loop is CASSGAYEQYF. The CDR3 DNA is TGTGCCAGCAGTGGAGCCTACGAGCAGTACTTC.

The chain carries TRBV28 and TRBJ2-4, with 10 bases fitting TRBD2. The ends lost 5 bases at V and 1 base at J; junction bases unmatched: 5. The CDR3 totals 16 residues. Germline V gene sequence: CDR1 MDHEN, CDR2 SYDVKM. CDR3 nucleotide sequence: TGTGCCAGCAGTCCGAATAGCGGGAGGGCCAAAAACATTCAGTACTTC. This gives the protein CASSPNSGRAKNIQYF. Variable domain in full (rest from reference TRBV28 and TRBJ2-4): DVKVTQSSRYLVKRTGEKVFLECVQDMDHENMFWYRQDPGLGLRLIYFSYDVKMKEKGDIPEGYSVSREKKERFSLILESASTNQTSMYLCASSPNSGRAKNIQYFGAGTRLSVL.

The V and J genes are TRBV19 and TRBJ2-5; D is undetermined. This CDR3 contains 12 residues. The V end was cut by 3 bases, the J end by 5 bases, with 7 bases between. The germline gives CDR1 LNHDA, CDR2 SQIVND (reference sequence). CDR3 DNA: TGTGCCAGTAGTATCCTAGGGGAGACCCAGTACTTC. Amino acid sequence: CASSILGETQYF. The whole variable domain, remainder taken from reference TRBV19 and TRBJ2-5, is DGGITQSPKYLFRKEGQNVTLSCEQNLNHDAMYWYRQDPGQGLRLIYYSQIVNDFQKGDIAEGYSVSREKKESFPLTVTSAQKNPTAFYLCASSILGETQYFGPGTRLLVL.

This rearrangement joins TRBV7-3 to TRBJ2-5; D unresolved. The CDR3 covers 14 residues. Germline loops: CDR1 SGHTA, CDR2 FQGTGA. Trimming left V 5 bases short and J 5 bases short, with 15 bases between. The DNA of the CDR3 is TGTGCCAGCAGCACCACCGGATTTGGGGAGACCCAGTACTTC. This codes for CASSTTGFGETQYF.

This sequence joins TRBV10-2 and TRBJ2-7, with 10 bases fitting TRBD2. The V segment lost 2 bases and the J segment 2 bases; nucleotides outside the gene matches: 9. In germline, CDR1 is WSHSY, CDR2 SAAADI. The CDR3 contains 17 residues. Here the CDR3 DNA reads TGCGCCAGCAGTGAGATTCGGGAACTAGCGGGGCCCTACGAGCAGTACTTC. This encodes CASSEIRELAGPYEQYF.